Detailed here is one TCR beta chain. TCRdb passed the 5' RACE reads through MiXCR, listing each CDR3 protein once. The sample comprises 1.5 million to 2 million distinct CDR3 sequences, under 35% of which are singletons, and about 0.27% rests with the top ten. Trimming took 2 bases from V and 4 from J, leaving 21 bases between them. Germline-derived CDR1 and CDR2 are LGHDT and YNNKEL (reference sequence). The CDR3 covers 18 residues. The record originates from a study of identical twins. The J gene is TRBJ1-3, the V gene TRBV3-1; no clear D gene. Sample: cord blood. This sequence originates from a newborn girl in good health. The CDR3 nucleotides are TGTGCCAGCAGCCAAAGCCCTCACGACCAAGGGTCAGGAAACACCATATATTTT. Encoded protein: CASSQSPHDQGSGNTIYF.